This T cell receptor (beta chain) was profiled in a study of shared clonotypes between healthy human individuals. Study outcomes and limitations: Generation probabilities were higher for clonotypes shared across all four sorted-subset donors than for unshared ones. Blood was the sole source, and tissue repertoires probably differ.

Produced via immunoSEQ multiplex PCR; TCRdb's table is partial and in-frame only. The sample gives millions of clones, approximately 94% of which show up once; about 1.1% is in the top ten. Naive-designated CD8 cells lacked CD45RO, were positively enriched for CCR7, and omitted terminally differentiated effector memory CD45RA+ cells. Each donor was a Caucasian adult residing in Nashville, Tennessee. With respect to this clone: Its antigen is not identified.

There are 14 residues in the CDR3. CDR1 and CDR2 (germline): SGHVS, FQNEAQ. V lost 5 bases and J 1 base, leaving 8 bases between the germline ends. The genes are TRBV7-8 and TRBJ2-2, with a possible D match to TRBD2 (6 bases). The origin of this receptor is a man between 18 and 29 years old in good health. Sequencing was done on a sample of naive CD8+ T cells sorted from blood. CDR3 in amino acids: CASSLGGNTGELFF. The CDR3, as DNA: TGTGCCAGCAGCCTGGGGGGGAACACCGGGGAGCTGTTTTTT.